This T cell receptor beta chain stems from a study of graft-versus-host responses after intestinal transplantation. Study overall: Transplantation in recipients was multivisceral, liver-intestinal, or isolated intestinal. Study-wide results and caveats: GvH clones turned up in recipient marrow; some had shown up first in ileum or blood.

The germline V and J ends were trimmed by 0 bases and 5 bases, with 14 bases remaining between them. The CDR3 has 16 amino acids. The germline gives CDR1 LNHNV, CDR2 YYDKDF (reference sequence). Clones were read by immunoSEQ multiplex PCR, and TCRdb kept only the in-frame ones, dropping some. The sample has about 94,000 clones, about 91% seen once; the top ten hold roughly 0.5%. A remark on this clone: What it recognizes is unknown.

The TCR comes from a human donor who received an intestinal transplant. V and J are TRBV15 and TRBJ1-5, with D hard to call. Sample: unstimulated CD8+ T cells sorted from spleen or lymph node cells, taken before intestinal transplant. CDR3 nucleotide sequence: TGTGCCACCAGCAGAGATAGGGAGCTCAAATATCAGCCCCAGCATTTT. Protein: CATSRDRELKYQPQHF.